The T cell receptor beta chain described here comes from a study of T cells in Graves' hyperthyroidism and ophthalmopathy. Findings and caveats of the study: The authors' 13 V-J model separated ophthalmopathy from stable hyperthyroidism.

The CDR3 is 14 residues long. Trimming stripped 3 bases from V and 5 bases from J, with 13 bases between. Germline V gene data show CDR1 as MDHEN and CDR2 as SYDVKM. Amplification of TCR beta CDR3 regions used RNA as the template. First-round RT-PCR with HTBI primers amplified the TCR CDR3 region. TCRdb re-called the multiplex PCR reads with MiXCR, one entry per CDR3 protein. The sample consists of 560,000 or so distinct CDR3 sequences, less than 20% of them appearing once. This clonotype was counted a few times. The antigen is undetermined. Exclusion of patients followed from uncontrolled infection, other autoimmune disease, pregnancy or lactation.

Sequencing was carried out using blood. The sequence was collected from a man aged 40-50 years with Graves' ophthalmopathy. The rearrangement joins TRBV28 to TRBJ1-1, with D possibly being TRBD1 (5 bases). This chain's CDR3 is CASSFGAEGTEAFF. CDR3 DNA: TGTGCCAGCAGTTTTGGGGCCGAGGGGACTGAAGCTTTCTTT.